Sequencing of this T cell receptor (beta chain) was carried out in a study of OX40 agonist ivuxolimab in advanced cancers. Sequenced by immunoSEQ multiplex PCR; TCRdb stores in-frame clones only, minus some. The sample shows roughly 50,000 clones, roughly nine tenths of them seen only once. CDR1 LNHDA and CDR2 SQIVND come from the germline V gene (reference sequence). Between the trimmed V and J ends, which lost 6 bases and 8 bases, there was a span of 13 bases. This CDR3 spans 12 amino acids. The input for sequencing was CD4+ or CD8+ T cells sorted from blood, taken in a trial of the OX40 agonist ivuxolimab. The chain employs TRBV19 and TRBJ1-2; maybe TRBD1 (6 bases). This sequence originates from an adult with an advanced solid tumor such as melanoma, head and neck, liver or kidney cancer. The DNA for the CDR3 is TGTGCCAGTAGGGGGGCCTGGGACGGCTACACCTTC. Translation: CASRGAWDGYTF.